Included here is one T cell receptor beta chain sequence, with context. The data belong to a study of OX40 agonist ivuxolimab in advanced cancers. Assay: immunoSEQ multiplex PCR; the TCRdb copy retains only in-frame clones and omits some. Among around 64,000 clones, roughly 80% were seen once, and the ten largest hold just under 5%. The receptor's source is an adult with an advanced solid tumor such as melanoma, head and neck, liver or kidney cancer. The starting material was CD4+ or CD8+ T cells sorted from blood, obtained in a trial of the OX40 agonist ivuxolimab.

The CDR3 spells CASSQATPGQGQPQHF. The CDR3 region has the DNA TGTGCCAGCAGCCAAGCGACCCCGGGACAGGGACAGCCCCAGCATTTT. V and J are TRBV4-2 and TRBJ1-5; 9 bases line up with TRBD1. V shed 1 base, J shed 7 bases, and the junction held 8 bases outside the gene matches. The CDR3 consists of 16 residues. Germline CDR1 reads LGHNA; CDR2 reads YNFKEQ.